The 21 T cell receptor beta chains below come from one sample, sequenced in a study of blood T cell repertoires in COVID-19. TCRdb's copy holds only in-frame clones and misses some; the assay was immunoSEQ multiplex PCR. The data hold 200,000 to 250,000 clones, with about 83% observed a single time. Sequencing used PBMCs or T cells enriched from blood (not recorded which). These receptors originate from a woman in her forties or fifties who had been exposed to COVID-19.

The chain has TRBV11-2 and TRBJ2-7; possible D gene TRBD1, 6 bases. CDR1 and CDR2 (germline): SGHAT, FQNNGV. CDR3 length: 11 amino acids. V lost 5 bases, J lost 10 bases, and 12 bases lay in between. The CDR3 reads CASSNRDNQYF. CDR3 bases: TGTGCCAGCAGCAACCGGGACAACCAGTACTTC. Full variable domain (rest looked up from reference TRBV11-2 and TRBJ2-7): EAGVAQSPRYKIIEKRQSVAFWCNPISGHATLYWYQQILGQGPKLLIQFQNNGVVDDSQLPKDRFSAERLKGVDSTLKIQPAKLEDSAVYLCASSNRDNQYFGPGTRLTVT.

V gene TRBV9 combines with J gene TRBJ1-2; TRBD1 is a possible D gene (5 bases). This CDR3 is built from 11 residues. Trimming removed 3 bases from V and 5 bases from J, with 5 bases in between. CDR1 SGDLS and CDR2 YYNGEE come from the germline V gene. CDR3 bases: TGTGCCAGCAGCGCAGGGTATGGCTACACCTTC. The encoded protein is CASSAGYGYTF.

This chain joins TRBV18 and TRBJ2-5, with a weak D call TRBD2 (6 bases). Germline-derived CDR1 and CDR2 are KGHSH and LQKENI. Trimming took 3 bases from V and 4 from J, leaving 15 bases between them. There are 15 residues in the CDR3. In DNA form, the CDR3 reads TGTGCCAGCTCACCGATGACTAGTGGCGGAGAGACCCAGTACTTC. It specifies CASSPMTSGGETQYF.

This chain connects TRBV5-1 to TRBJ1-1, with 9 bases matching TRBD1. The CDR3 consists of 15 residues. V lost 0 bases and J lost 3; bases outside the gene matches: 3. In germline, CDR1 is SGHRS, CDR2 YFSETQ. CDR3 protein: CASSLDTGGDTEAFF. The CDR3 DNA is TGCGCCAGCAGCTTGGATACAGGGGGCGACACTGAAGCTTTCTTT.

The chain is built from TRBV5-1 and TRBJ1-5; 8 bases are a match to TRBD1. CDR1 is SGHRS and CDR2 is YFSETQ in the germline V gene. J was trimmed by 1 base and V by 4 bases; bases with no gene match: 4. The CDR3 length is 15 residues. In DNA, the CDR3 is TGCGCCAGCAGCGAAACAGGGGGAAGCAATCAGCCCCAGCATTTT. Translating gives CASSETGGSNQPQHF.

On this clone itself: Within the sample, other DNA sequences also encode this same CDR3. J is TRBJ1-1 and V is TRBV12-3 or TRBV12-4; D remains ambiguous. Trimming shortened V by 3 bases and J by 5 bases, and 4 bases separated the two germline ends. CDR3 length: 11 residues. Here the CDR3 DNA reads TGTGCCAGCAGTTTGAGGACTGAAGCTTTCTTT. This gives the protein CASSLRTEAFF.

The rearrangement uses TRBV5-4 and TRBJ2-7; possible D gene TRBD2, 6 bases. Trimming removed 6 bases from V and 0 bases from J, with 13 bases in between. CDR1 SGHNT and CDR2 YYREEE come from the germline V gene (reference sequence). This CDR3 region has 14 residues. CDR3 residues: CASTSGPFSYEQYF. CDR3 nucleotides: TGTGCCAGCACGAGCGGGCCCTTCTCCTACGAGCAGTACTTC. Full variable domain (missing parts from reference TRBV5-4 and TRBJ2-7): ETGVTQSPTHLIKTRGQQVTLRCSSQSGHNTVSWYQQALGQGPQFIFQYYREEENGRGNFPPRFSGLQFPNYSSELNVNALELDDSALYLCASTSGPFSYEQYFGPGTRLTVT.

V usage is TRBV7-2 and J usage is TRBJ2-2; D is ambiguous. The CDR3 has 14 residues. From germline, CDR1 is SGHTA and CDR2 FQGNSA. Trimming took 5 bases from V and 3 from J, leaving 10 bases between them. CDR3 amino acids: CASSLASHTGELFF. The CDR3 bases are TGTGCCAGCAGCCTTGCTAGTCACACCGGGGAGCTGTTTTTT.

The chain links TRBV19 to TRBJ2-7, with 7 positions matching TRBD2. The CDR3 runs 14 residues. J gave up 1 base and V 0 bases, and 0 bases lay outside the gene matches. The germline V gene encodes CDR1 LNHDA and CDR2 SQIVND (reference sequence). The CDR3 nucleotides read TGTGCCAGTAGTATAGACGGGGGGTCCTACGAGCAGTACTTC. This sequence encodes CASSIDGGSYEQYF.

The chain combines TRBV5-1 with TRBJ1-3, with TRBD1 as a possible D gene (5 bases). With 0 bases removed from V and 2 bases from J, the gap between germline ends came to 18 bases. From germline, CDR1 is SGHRS and CDR2 YFSETQ. This CDR3 region has 18 residues. The CDR3 DNA follows: TGCGCCAGCAGCTTGGATCCAGCGGGGCGGGGTGCTGGAAACACCATATATTTT. It codes for CASSLDPAGRGAGNTIYF.

The chain links TRBV6-6 to TRBJ2-7; 9 bases are shared with TRBD1. J gave up 6 bases and V 5 bases, and 11 bases lay outside the gene matches. The CDR3 is 15 amino acids. From germline, CDR1 is MNHNY and CDR2 SVGAGI (reference sequence). CDR3 sequence: CASSQPTGTGSEQYF. In nucleotides, the CDR3 is TGTGCCAGCAGTCAGCCCACCGGGACAGGGAGCGAGCAGTACTTC.

This clone was counted at least ten times. The genes are TRBV7-8 and TRBJ1-4; maybe TRBD1 (5 bases). The CDR3 consists of 15 residues. Germline V gene lookup returns CDR1 SGHVS and CDR2 FQNEAQ. V gave up 4 bases and J gave up 7 bases, with 16 bases separating them. This CDR3 is CASSSTPAQGEKLFF. The CDR3 DNA reads as TGTGCCAGCAGCTCGACCCCCGCTCAGGGTGAAAAACTGTTTTTT. Filled out from reference TRBV7-8 and TRBJ1-4, the complete variable domain reads GAGVSQSPRYKVAKRGQDVALRCDPISGHVSLFWYQQALGQGPEFLTYFQNEAQLDKSGLPSDRFFAERPEGSVSTLKIQRTQQEDSAVYLCASSSTPAQGEKLFFGSGTQLSVL.

The V gene is TRBV10-3, the J gene TRBJ1-1; D is perhaps TRBD1 (5 bases). The CDR3 is 14 residues long. Germline lookup yields CDR1 ENHRY and CDR2 SYGVKD. Trimming removed 7 bases from V and 5 bases from J, with 17 bases in between. CDR3 coding DNA: TGTGCCATCACCAGAAACCAGGGAGGGACTGAAGCTTTCTTT. Its translation is CAITRNQGGTEAFF.

This chain uses TRBV9 with TRBJ2-3; 8 positions match TRBD2. Trimming at V came to 0 bases and at J to 3 bases, leaving 3 bases not matched to a gene. The CDR3 is made up of 15 amino acids. Germline V gene sequence: CDR1 SGDLS, CDR2 YYNGEE. CDR3 nucleotides: TGTGCCAGCAGCGTAGATAGCGGGGCAACAGATACGCAGTATTTT. Its translation is CASSVDSGATDTQYF.

The chain uses TRBV28 and TRBJ2-1; 7 positions match TRBD1. The germline CDR1 and CDR2 sequences are MDHEN and SYDVKM. The CDR3 covers 15 residues. V shed 4 bases, J shed 5 bases, and the junction held 8 bases outside the gene matches. CDR3 coding DNA: TGTGCCAGCAGTTCGACCCGGGACAGCCACAATGAGCAGTTCTTC. It translates to CASSSTRDSHNEQFF.

This clone was observed a few times. This chain links TRBV11-2 with TRBJ1-5, with 10 nucleotides matching TRBD1. The V gene's germline CDR1 is SGHAT and CDR2 FQNNGV. V shed 5 bases and J 6 bases; nucleotides not matched to a gene: 4. This CDR3 contains 14 residues. Written as DNA, the CDR3 is TGTGCCAGCAGCGCCGGGACAGGGGCTCAGCCCCAGCATTTT. Its translation: CASSAGTGAQPQHF.

The chain combines TRBV4-3 with TRBJ2-2; 9 nucleotides agree with TRBD2. From germline, CDR1 is LGHNA and CDR2 YSLEER. V was pared by 5 bases and J by 1 base, with 5 bases of the junction left unmatched. CDR3 size: 16 residues. The CDR3 protein is CASSSELAGNTGELFF. Here the CDR3 DNA reads TGCGCCAGCAGCTCCGAACTAGCGGGGAACACCGGGGAGCTGTTTTTT.

The gene calls are TRBV19 and TRBJ1-1; D is perhaps TRBD1 (5 bases). Trimming removed 4 bases from V and 5 bases from J, with 11 bases in between. The CDR3 is 13 residues long. Germline CDR1 is LNHDA and CDR2 is SQIVND (reference sequence). In nucleotides, the CDR3 is TGTGCCAGTAGTACTTATACAGGTACTGAAGCTTTCTTT. It codes for CASSTYTGTEAFF.

This clone was counted only a few times. The genes are TRBV5-4 and TRBJ1-1, with D possibly matching TRBD1 (5 bases). This CDR3 comprises 13 residues. Trimming stripped 0 bases from V and 6 bases from J, with 9 bases between. CDR1 and CDR2 from the germline V gene are SGHNT and YYREEE (reference sequence). This CDR3 reads CASSLAWGAEAFF. In DNA form, the CDR3 reads TGTGCCAGCAGCTTGGCGTGGGGGGCTGAAGCTTTCTTT. Using reference TRBV5-4 and TRBJ1-1 for the parts outside the CDR3, the full variable domain is ETGVTQSPTHLIKTRGQQVTLRCSSQSGHNTVSWYQQALGQGPQFIFQYYREEENGRGNFPPRFSGLQFPNYSSELNVNALELDDSALYLCASSLAWGAEAFFGQGTRLTVV.

The chain joins TRBV6-5 to TRBJ1-1; 8 nucleotides line up with TRBD1. Trimming cost V 4 bases and J 1 base; bases outside gene matches: 2. Germline CDR1 MNHEY, CDR2 SVGAGI. CDR3 length: 14 amino acids. CDR3 sequence (DNA): TGTGCCAGCAGTTTCGACAGGGGGAACACTGAAGCTTTCTTT. This codes for CASSFDRGNTEAFF.

V is TRBV6-4 and J is TRBJ1-5; the match to TRBD1 covers 10 bases. The trim removed 3 bases at V and 0 bases at J, leaving 11 bases unmatched. CDR3 size: 19 residues. Looked up from germline, CDR1 is MRHNA and CDR2 is SNTAGT. Here the CDR3 reads CASSETRDRGPISNQPQHF. In DNA, the CDR3 is TGTGCCAGCAGTGAGACCCGGGACAGGGGACCCATTAGCAATCAGCCCCAGCATTTT.